This entry is about one T cell receptor beta chain. Data came from immunoSEQ multiplex PCR; TCRdb stores just in-frame clones and leaves some out. The data show 300,000 to 450,000 clones, about 88% seen once. The V gene's germline CDR1 is SNHLY and CDR2 FYNNEI. Unmatched junction bases numbered 6, after V lost 4 bases and J lost 3 bases. This CDR3 is built from 14 residues. The source of the sample is a study of blood T cell repertoires in COVID-19. Material: PBMCs or T cells enriched from blood (not recorded which). The V call is TRBV2, the J call TRBJ2-7; 7 bases agree with TRBD2. The clonotype comes from a woman aged 25-40 years who had been exposed to COVID-19. The chain's CDR3 is CASSGLADFYEQYF. DNA for the CDR3: TGTGCCAGCAGTGGGCTAGCGGACTTCTACGAGCAGTACTTC.